A selection of T cell receptor beta chains follows, all from one sample in a study of CD4 T cells in relation to SARS-CoV-2 and coronaviruses. For these TCRs, the target antigens are not known. Libraries were prepared by immunoSEQ multiplex PCR; TCRdb keeps only in-frame clonotypes and omits some of them. The sample has around 30,000 clones; about 76% are singletons. Material for sequencing was memory CD4+ T cells from PBMCs, cultured in vitro. The receptors come from an adult with COVID-19. Both conserved end residues are part of each CDR3. A D gene is named only where the DNA matches it firmly. Expanded clones are given a class, and other clones once, few, many or no size at all.

size: -
D: -
J: TRBJ1-2
V: TRBV7-9
CDR3: CASSFEGGHYGYTF
DNA: TGTGCCAGCAGCTTTGAGGGTGGGCACTATGGCTACACCTTC

size: few
D: -
J: TRBJ1-1
V: TRBV7-3
CDR3: CASSPSGQMNTEAFF
DNA: TGTGCCAGCAGCCCTTCGGGACAAATGAACACTGAAGCTTTCTTT

size: -
D: -
J: TRBJ1-4
V: TRBV6-6
CDR3: CAVGFSNEKLFF
DNA: TGTGCCGTTGGGTTCTCCAATGAAAAACTGTTTTTT

size: -
D: -
J: TRBJ2-5
V: TRBV6-2/TRBV6-3
CDR3: CASSYYGGGETQYF
DNA: TGTGCCAGCAGTTACTACGGGGGAGGCGAGACCCAGTACTTC

size: -
D: -
J: TRBJ2-2
V: TRBV4-3
CDR3: CASSQDWQVTGELFF
DNA: TGCGCCAGCAGCCAAGATTGGCAGGTGACCGGGGAGCTGTTTTTT

size: -
D: TRBD2
J: TRBJ2-5
V: TRBV2
CDR3: CASGAQETQYF
DNA: TGTGCTAGCGGGGCCCAAGAGACCCAGTACTTC

size: -
D: TRBD2
J: TRBJ2-3
V: TRBV5-4
CDR3: CASSSGTSGFLDTQYF
DNA: TGTGCCAGCAGTTCCGGGACTAGCGGGTTTTTAGATACGCAGTATTTT

size: -
D: TRBD1
J: TRBJ1-2
V: TRBV7-2
CDR3: CASSLEGQGMNGYTF
DNA: TGTGCCAGCAGCTTAGAAGGACAGGGAATGAATGGCTACACCTTC

size: -
D: TRBD2
J: TRBJ2-2
V: TRBV5-1
CDR3: CASRLPGLARGPGGELFF
DNA: TGCGCCAGCAGGCTGCCGGGACTAGCGAGAGGACCCGGCGGGGAGCTGTTTTTT

size: -
D: -
J: TRBJ2-7
V: TRBV19
CDR3: CASGSTGRGTYEQYF
DNA: TGTGCCAGTGGCTCGACAGGGCGGGGAACCTACGAGCAGTACTTC

size: few
D: TRBD1
J: TRBJ2-1
V: TRBV2
CDR3: CASRTGQGVNNEQFF
DNA: TGTGCCAGCAGAACGGGACAGGGGGTTAACAATGAGCAGTTCTTC

size: -
D: TRBD1
J: TRBJ2-1
V: TRBV9
CDR3: CASSVLGTDYNEQFF
DNA: TGTGCCAGCAGCGTATTAGGGACAGACTACAATGAGCAGTTCTTC

size: -
D: -
J: TRBJ1-6
V: TRBV3-1/TRBV3-2
CDR3: CASSPDPGDSPLHF
DNA: TGTGCCAGCAGCCCTGACCCGGGGGATTCACCCCTCCACTTT

size: -
D: TRBD2
J: TRBJ2-1
V: TRBV7-2
CDR3: CASSFQGGLAGVNEQFF
DNA: TGTGCCAGCAGCTTTCAAGGGGGGTTAGCGGGAGTCAATGAGCAGTTCTTC

size: -
D: -
J: TRBJ2-7
V: TRBV2
CDR3: CASRTGTDTYEQYF
DNA: TGTGCCAGCAGAACCGGGACCGATACCTACGAGCAGTACTTC

size: -
D: -
J: TRBJ2-6
V: TRBV7-3
CDR3: CASSFDRDSGANVLTF
DNA: TGTGCCAGCAGCTTCGACAGAGACTCTGGGGCCAACGTCCTGACTTTC

size: -
D: TRBD2
J: TRBJ2-7
V: TRBV6-6
CDR3: CASSSGLAGDEQYF
DNA: TGTGCCAGCAGTTCCGGACTAGCGGGAGACGAGCAGTACTTC

size: few
D: TRBD1
J: TRBJ1-5
V: TRBV15
CDR3: CATSRGQGVWSNQPQHF
DNA: TGTGCCACCAGCAGAGGGCAGGGGGTCTGGAGCAATCAGCCCCAGCATTTT

size: -
D: TRBD2
J: TRBJ2-3
V: TRBV11-2
CDR3: CASSLGLAGGGTDTQYF
DNA: TGTGCCAGCAGCTTGGGACTAGCGGGAGGTGGCACAGATACGCAGTATTTT

size: -
D: TRBD2
J: TRBJ2-1
V: TRBV28
CDR3: CASSLRLAHEQFF
DNA: TGTGCCAGCAGCCTGAGACTAGCACATGAGCAGTTCTTC

size: few
D: TRBD1
J: TRBJ2-2
V: TRBV7-2
CDR3: CASSWQVFRGRVTGELFF
DNA: TGTGCCAGCAGCTGGCAGGTGTTCAGGGGGCGGGTCACCGGGGAGCTGTTTTTT

size: once
D: -
J: TRBJ2-2
V: TRBV7-9
CDR3: CASRKLGGSGELFF
DNA: TGTGCCAGCAGGAAACTAGGGGGTTCCGGGGAGCTGTTTTTT

size: -
D: -
J: TRBJ2-7
V: TRBV19
CDR3: CASSIRDTYEQYF
DNA: TGTGCCAGTAGTATCCGAGACACCTACGAGCAGTACTTC

size: once
D: -
J: TRBJ2-7
V: TRBV5-5
CDR3: CASSLGPTVYEQYF
DNA: TGTGCCAGCAGCTTGGGGCCGACAGTTTACGAGCAGTACTTC